Described below is a single T cell receptor (beta chain) sequence and its context. The treatment was: randomized to nivolumab then ipilimumab (arm A) or the reverse (arm B). None of the patients previously received DNA-damaging chemotherapy. Live CD3+CD8+ CD19− CD56− cells were sorted from PBMCs. The data originate from a study of sequential checkpoint blockade in melanoma. Generated by immunoSEQ multiplex PCR, the TCRdb table keeps only in-frame clones and is missing some. The sample has some 10,000 clones, 55% to 85% seen once; the top ten hold under 45%. The CDR3 length is 15 residues. Germline loops: CDR1 LNHNV, CDR2 YYDKDF (reference sequence). The V gene lost 1 base and the J gene lost 2 bases, with 12 bases spanning the gap.

The sample was CD8+ T cells sorted from blood (inferred from file names), taken from a patient given nivolumab and ipilimumab in sequence. The clonotype originates from a human donor with melanoma. The V call is TRBV15, the J call TRBJ2-7; weak D call: TRBD2 (6 bases). The CDR3 DNA is TGTGCCACCAGCAGAGTAGCTAGCGAACCCTACGAGCAGTACTTC. This translates into CATSRVASEPYEQYF.